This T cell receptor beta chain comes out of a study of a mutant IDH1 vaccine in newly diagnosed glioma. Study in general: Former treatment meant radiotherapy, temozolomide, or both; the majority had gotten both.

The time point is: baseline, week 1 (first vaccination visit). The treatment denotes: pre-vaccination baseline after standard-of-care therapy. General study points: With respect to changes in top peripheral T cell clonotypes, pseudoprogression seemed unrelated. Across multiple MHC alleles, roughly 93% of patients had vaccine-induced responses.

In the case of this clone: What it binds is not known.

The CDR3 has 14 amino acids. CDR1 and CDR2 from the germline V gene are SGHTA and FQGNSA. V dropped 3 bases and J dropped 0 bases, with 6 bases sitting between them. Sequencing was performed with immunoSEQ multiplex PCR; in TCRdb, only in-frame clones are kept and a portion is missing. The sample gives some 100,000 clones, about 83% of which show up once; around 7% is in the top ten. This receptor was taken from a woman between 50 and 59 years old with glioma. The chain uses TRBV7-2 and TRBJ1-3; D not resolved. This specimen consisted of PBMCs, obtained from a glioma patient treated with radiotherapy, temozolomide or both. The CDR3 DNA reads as TGTGCCAGCAGCTTTTTCCACTCTGGAAACACCATATATTTT. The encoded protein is CASSFFHSGNTIYF.